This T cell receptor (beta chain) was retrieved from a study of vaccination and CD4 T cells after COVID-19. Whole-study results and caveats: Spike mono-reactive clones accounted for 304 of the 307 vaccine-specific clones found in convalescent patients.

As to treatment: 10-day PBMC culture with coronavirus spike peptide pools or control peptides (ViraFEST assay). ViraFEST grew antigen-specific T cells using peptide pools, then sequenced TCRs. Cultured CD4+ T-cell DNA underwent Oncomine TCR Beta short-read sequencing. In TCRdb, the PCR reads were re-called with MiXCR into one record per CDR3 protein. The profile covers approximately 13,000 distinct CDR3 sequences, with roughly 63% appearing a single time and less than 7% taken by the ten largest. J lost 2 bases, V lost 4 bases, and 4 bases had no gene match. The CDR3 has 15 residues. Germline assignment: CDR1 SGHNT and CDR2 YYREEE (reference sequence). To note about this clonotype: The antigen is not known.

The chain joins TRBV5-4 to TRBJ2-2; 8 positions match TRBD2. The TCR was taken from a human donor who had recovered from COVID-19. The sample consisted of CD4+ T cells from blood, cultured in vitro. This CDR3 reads CASSTGTRNTGELFF. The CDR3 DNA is TGTGCCAGCAGCACCGGGACTAGAAACACCGGGGAGCTGTTTTTT.